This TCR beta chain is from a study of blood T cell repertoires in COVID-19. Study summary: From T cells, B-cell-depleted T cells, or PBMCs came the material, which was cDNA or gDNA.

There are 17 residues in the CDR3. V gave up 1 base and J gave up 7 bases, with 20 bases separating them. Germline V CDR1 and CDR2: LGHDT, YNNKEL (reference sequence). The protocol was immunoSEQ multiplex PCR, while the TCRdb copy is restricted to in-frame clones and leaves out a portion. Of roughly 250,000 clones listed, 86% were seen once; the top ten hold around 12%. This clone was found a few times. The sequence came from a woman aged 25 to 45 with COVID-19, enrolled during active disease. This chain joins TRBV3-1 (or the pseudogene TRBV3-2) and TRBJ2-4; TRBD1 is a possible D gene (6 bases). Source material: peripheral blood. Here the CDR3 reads CASSQGPRQDLENIQYF. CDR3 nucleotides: TGTGCCAGCAGCCAAGGGCCTAGACAGGATCTAGAGAACATTCAGTACTTC.